Following are 18 T cell receptor beta chains from one sample sequenced in a study of T cell responses to AZD1222 COVID-19 vaccine. Only in-frame clones appear in the TCRdb table, and some are missing; sequencing was by immunoSEQ multiplex PCR. This sample carries about 150,000 clones, under 95% of them seen once, and the ten largest clones take over 15%. Sequencing used peripheral blood, obtained on day 0 of AZD1222 vaccination. The receptor source for this set is an adult in good health.

The V call is TRBV3-1 (or the pseudogene TRBV3-2), the J call TRBJ1-2, with TRBD1 matching over 7 bases. This CDR3 contains 15 residues. The junction had 4 bases not matched to a gene; V was cut back by 3 bases and J by 0 bases. Germline loops: CDR1 LGHDT, CDR2 YNNKEL (reference sequence). The DNA of the CDR3 is TGTGCCAGCAGCCACTTGGACAGGTCTAACTATGGCTACACCTTC. Its translation is CASSHLDRSNYGYTF.

The chain is built from TRBV5-6 and TRBJ2-3; no clear D gene. V shed 4 bases and J shed 2 bases, with 8 bases lying between them. This CDR3 has 13 amino acids. Germline CDR1 reads SGHDT; CDR2 reads YYEEEE. The DNA for the CDR3 is TGTGCCAGCAGCCGGAGCAACACAGATACGCAGTATTTT. It encodes CASSRSNTDTQYF.

The gene calls are TRBV9 and TRBJ2-5; D is unclear. Trimming took off 6 bases at V and 4 bases at J, with 16 bases between the two ends. From germline, CDR1 is SGDLS and CDR2 YYNGEE. There are 14 residues in the CDR3. CDR3 amino acids: CASTLGLGGETQYF. The CDR3 nucleotides read TGTGCCAGCACCCTAGGATTGGGTGGAGAGACCCAGTACTTC.

V is TRBV9 and J is TRBJ1-2, with 8 positions matching TRBD1. The V gene end was trimmed by 3 bases and the J gene end by 0 bases; junction bases not matched to a gene: 7. There are 16 residues in the CDR3. Germline V gene lookup returns CDR1 SGDLS and CDR2 YYNGEE. The CDR3 nucleotides are TGTGCCAGCAGCGCGAGACAGGGGAACCCTAACTATGGCTACACCTTC. Translated, it gives CASSARQGNPNYGYTF.

V usage is TRBV18 and J usage is TRBJ2-7, with TRBD2 matching over 7 bases. CDR3 length equals 12 residues. CDR1 KGHSH and CDR2 LQKENI come from the germline V gene. V shed 2 bases, J shed 9 bases, and the junction held 4 bases outside the gene matches. The CDR3 nucleotides are TGTGCCAGCTCACCAGGATGGGAGGGGCAGTACTTC. Translating gives CASSPGWEGQYF.

This clone was seen only a few times. This rearrangement joins TRBV24-1 to TRBJ1-2; 9 nucleotides agree with TRBD1. The trim removed 6 bases at V and 8 bases at J, leaving 9 bases unmatched. Germline V lookup: CDR1 KGHDR, CDR2 SFDVKD. The CDR3 spans 14 residues. In DNA, the CDR3 is TGTGCCACCAGTCCGGGACAGGGAGGGAGAGGCTACACCTTC. It specifies CATSPGQGGRGYTF.

The gene calls are TRBV18 and TRBJ1-3; no firm D call. Germline V gene sequence: CDR1 KGHSH, CDR2 LQKENI. The CDR3 has 15 residues. V was pared by 2 bases and J by 2 bases, with 10 bases between. CDR3 protein: CASSPGSGAGNTIYF. CDR3 coding DNA: TGTGCCAGCTCACCAGGGTCCGGGGCTGGAAACACCATATATTTT.

This clone was detected only once. In the same sample, other DNA sequences code for this CDR3. The gene calls are TRBV11-2 and TRBJ2-7; no definite D call. Germline V gene data show CDR1 as SGHAT and CDR2 as FQNNGV. This CDR3 spans 12 amino acids. V lost 0 bases to trimming and J lost 6 bases, with 6 bases between them. The CDR3 spells CASSLDLGEQYF. The CDR3, as DNA: TGTGCCAGCAGCTTAGATCTTGGCGAGCAGTACTTC.

The chain has TRBV20-1 and TRBJ1-1; no clear D. The CDR3 spans 11 residues. CDR1 is DFQATT and CDR2 is SNEGSKA in the germline V gene (reference sequence). The chain's CDR3 is CRGRSWTEAFF. CDR3 in DNA: TGCAGAGGCAGGTCGTGGACTGAAGCTTTCTTT.

J is TRBJ2-7 and V is TRBV27; 7 nucleotides align to TRBD1. V lost 6 bases and J lost 0; bases outside the gene matches: 5. The length of the CDR3 is 14 residues. Per germline, CDR1 MNHEY and CDR2 SMNVEV (reference sequence). CDR3 DNA: TGTGCCAGCAGCCGTCAGGGGGACTCCTACGAGCAGTACTTC. It encodes CASSRQGDSYEQYF.

This chain joins TRBV5-6 and TRBJ1-2, with D perhaps TRBD1 (6 bases). CDR1 SGHDT and CDR2 YYEEEE come from the germline V gene. CDR3 length: 14 residues. Trimming stripped 3 bases from V and 3 bases from J, with 12 bases between. DNA of the CDR3: TGTGCCAGCAGCTCCGGGGGGCTCGACTATGGCTACACCTTC. Its translation: CASSSGGLDYGYTF.

V and J are TRBV7-2 and TRBJ2-5; TRBD2 is a possible D gene (5 bases). Looked up from germline, CDR1 is SGHTA and CDR2 is FQGNSA. The CDR3 has 13 residues. The ends were cut back, 2 bases at V and 5 bases at J, with 9 bases in the middle. As DNA, the CDR3 is TGTGCCAGCAGCTTACCCCCGGGGGAGACCCAGTACTTC. Protein: CASSLPPGETQYF.

This chain connects TRBV6-2 or TRBV6-3 to TRBJ1-6; no firm D call. V lost 4 bases, J lost 7 bases, and 17 bases lay in between. The CDR3 length is 16 residues. Germline CDR1 MNHEY, CDR2 SVGEGT. The CDR3 nucleotides are TGTGCCAGCAGTTCGATATCCGGGATCTTCAATTCACCCCTCCACTTT. Translation gives CASSSISGIFNSPLHF.

This clone was found a few times. This chain uses TRBV27 with TRBJ1-4, with TRBD1 identical over 8 bases. Germline V gene lookup returns CDR1 MNHEY and CDR2 SMNVEV (reference sequence). This CDR3 contains 14 residues. V lost 5 bases to trimming and J lost 7 bases; unmatched junction nucleotides: 6. This CDR3 is CASSPAGGSEKLFF. In DNA, the CDR3 is TGTGCCAGCAGTCCGGCAGGGGGCAGTGAAAAACTGTTTTTT.

The DNA of the CDR3 is TGTGCCAGCAGTGCGGGGGGTCCTCAGCCCCAGCATTTT. This codes for CASSAGGPQPQHF. The J gene is TRBJ1-5, the V gene TRBV2, with D possibly TRBD1 on 5 matching bases. CDR1 is SNHLY, CDR2 FYNNEI, per germline. Trimming pared 4 bases from V and 6 bases from J, leaving 10 bases between. The length of the CDR3 is 13 residues.

The genes are TRBV6-5 and TRBJ2-7; D call uncertain. This CDR3 region has 13 residues. Germline CDR1 MNHEY, CDR2 SVGAGI. V lost 5 bases to trimming and J lost 9 bases, with 17 bases between them. CDR3: CASSPRFDALQYF. CDR3 DNA: TGTGCCAGCAGTCCCAGATTCGACGCACTGCAGTACTTC.

J is TRBJ1-4 and V is TRBV25-1, with 7 bases identical to TRBD1. This CDR3 spans 14 amino acids. Germline V gene data show CDR1 as MGHDK and CDR2 as SYGVNS. V dropped 9 bases and J dropped 8; count of bases not matched to a gene: 12. The CDR3 region has the DNA TGTGCCAGTAGAGACGACAGGGTGGGGGAAAAACTGTTTTTT. Residues: CASRDDRVGEKLFF.

The V and J genes are TRBV7-3 and TRBJ2-7, with unresolved D. In germline, CDR1 is SGHTA, CDR2 FQGTGA. The CDR3 is 15 amino acids. Trimming took off 2 bases at V and 2 bases at J, with 13 bases between the two ends. The CDR3, as DNA: TGTGCCAGCAGCTTATGGCGGCCTCAGCCCTACGAGCAGTACTTC. Encoded protein: CASSLWRPQPYEQYF.